What follows is one T cell receptor beta chain and its context. The authors' processing: Reference gene primer amplification in the assay estimated nucleated cell counts. Sequencing was performed with immunoSEQ multiplex PCR; in TCRdb, only in-frame clones are kept and a portion is missing. Clone size and V and J calls were adopted from that table, with D and trimming inferred from the DNA. The repertoire holds just under 65,000 clones, with roughly 82% as singletons. This specimen belongs to a study of blood T cell repertoires in COVID-19. Study at large: Material from acute and convalescent COVID-19 was sourced from the United States, Italy and Spain.

This CDR3 contains 16 residues. Per germline, CDR1 KGHSH and CDR2 LQKENI. V trimming: 3 bases; J trimming: 5 bases; junction bases outside the gene matches: 12. The sequence was collected from a human donor in a cohort sampled during active COVID-19. Sequencing was carried out using peripheral blood. The chain joins TRBV18 to TRBJ1-1; 7 bases are shared with TRBD1. The CDR3 DNA reads as TGTGCCAGCTCACCCCGACAGGGTATGCGTTCGACTGAAGCTTTCTTT. This translates into CASSPRQGMRSTEAFF.